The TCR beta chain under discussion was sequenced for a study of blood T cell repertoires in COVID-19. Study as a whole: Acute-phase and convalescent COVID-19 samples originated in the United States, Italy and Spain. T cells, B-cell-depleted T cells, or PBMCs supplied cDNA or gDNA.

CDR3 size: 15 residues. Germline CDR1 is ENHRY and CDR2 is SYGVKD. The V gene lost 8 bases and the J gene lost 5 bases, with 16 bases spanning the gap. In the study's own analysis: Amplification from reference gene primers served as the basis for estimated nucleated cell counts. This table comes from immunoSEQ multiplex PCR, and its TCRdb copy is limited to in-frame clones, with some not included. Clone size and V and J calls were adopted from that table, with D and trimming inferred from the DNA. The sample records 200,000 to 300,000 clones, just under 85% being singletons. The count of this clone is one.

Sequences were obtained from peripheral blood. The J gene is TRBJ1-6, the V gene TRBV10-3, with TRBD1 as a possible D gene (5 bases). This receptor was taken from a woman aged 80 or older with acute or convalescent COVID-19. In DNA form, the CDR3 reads TGTGCCATCGGGAGGGGTTCTGGGAATAATTCACCCCTCCACTTT. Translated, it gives CAIGRGSGNNSPLHF.